This T cell receptor (beta chain) was observed in a study of blood T cell repertoires in COVID-19. Turning to the study itself: The origin of the acute and convalescent COVID-19 samples was the United States, Italy and Spain. Sample material is recorded as cDNA or gDNA derived from T cells, B-cell-depleted T cells, or PBMCs.

Study processing details: Reference gene primer amplification gave nucleated cell count estimates. The method was immunoSEQ multiplex PCR; TCRdb's version includes in-frame clones alone and lacks a portion of them. V and J calls and clone size come straight from that table; D and trimming were deduced from the DNA. The sample lists 120,000 or so clones, 65% to 80% occurring once. This CDR3 comprises 12 residues. CDR1 and CDR2 from the germline V gene are SGHTA and FQGNSA. The ends lost 3 bases at V and 10 bases at J; junction bases unmatched: 3. The sequenced material came from peripheral blood. V gene TRBV7-2 combines with J gene TRBJ1-3, with 7 bases matching TRBD1. This clonotype was sampled from a man between 50 and 59 years old with acute or convalescent COVID-19. CDR3 coding DNA: TGTGCCAGCAGCTTCATACAGGGGACCATATATTTT. It is translated as CASSFIQGTIYF. The variable domain in full, with the rest retrieved from reference TRBV7-2 and TRBJ1-3, is GAGVSQSPSNKVTEKGKDVELRCDPISGHTALYWYRQSLGQGLEFLIYFQGNSAPDKSGLPSDRFSAERTGGSVSTLTIQRTQQEDSAVYLCASSFIQGTIYFGEGSWLTVV.